These 12 T cell receptor beta chains were all obtained from the same sample, sequenced in a study of blood T cell repertoires in COVID-19. Here immunoSEQ multiplex PCR was the method, and the copy in TCRdb shows in-frame clones only, minus some. This sample has around 140,000 clones, with about 80% found just once. Sequenced: peripheral blood. Receptors originate from a woman in her sixties with acute or convalescent COVID-19.

This chain connects TRBV19 to TRBJ1-5; a weak D match, TRBD1 (6 bases). CDR1 and CDR2 (germline): LNHDA, SQIVND (reference sequence). Deletions cut 5 bases from V and 0 bases from J, with 14 bases between. This CDR3 is built from 16 residues. This chain's CDR3 is CASSLPTGVSNQPQHF. For the CDR3, the DNA is TGTGCCAGTAGTCTCCCGACAGGAGTTAGCAATCAGCCCCAGCATTTT.

The chain combines TRBV30 with TRBJ1-1, with 11 bases fitting TRBD1. V dropped 2 bases and J dropped 2; count of bases not matched to a gene: 10. The CDR3 length is 17 residues. CDR1 and CDR2 (germline): GTSNPN, SVGIG (reference sequence). The CDR3 sequence is CAWSRPGQGAGNTEAFF. The CDR3 DNA follows: TGTGCCTGGAGTCGCCCTGGACAGGGGGCCGGAAACACTGAAGCTTTCTTT.

The V call is TRBV6-5, the J call TRBJ2-2; D gene unclear. Germline V lookup: CDR1 MNHEY, CDR2 SVGAGI. The length of the CDR3 is 14 residues. The ends were cut back, 2 bases at V and 6 bases at J, with 10 bases in the middle. CDR3 amino acids: CASSYRTYAGELFF. The CDR3 nucleotides read TGTGCCAGCAGTTACCGCACTTACGCCGGGGAGCTGTTTTTT.

The V gene is TRBV5-1, the J gene TRBJ2-3; D is unresolved. The CDR3 loop spans 13 amino acids. Between the trimmed V and J ends, which lost 0 bases and 6 bases, there was a span of 8 bases. Germline lookup yields CDR1 SGHRS and CDR2 YFSETQ. The CDR3 reads CASSLVVTDTQYF. In DNA form, the CDR3 reads TGCGCCAGCAGCTTGGTAGTTACTGATACGCAGTATTTT. The variable domain in full, with the rest retrieved from reference TRBV5-1 and TRBJ2-3, is KAGVTQTPRYLIKTRGQQVTLSCSPISGHRSVSWYQQTPGQGLQFLFEYFSETQRNKGNFPGRFSGRQFSNSRSEMNVSTLELGDSALYLCASSLVVTDTQYFGPGTRLTVL.

The table lists this clone with a count of one. The genes are TRBV27 and TRBJ2-1; 12 bases agree with TRBD1. There are 17 residues in the CDR3. With V trimmed by 5 bases and J by 5 bases, 10 bases remained unmatched. Germline loops: CDR1 MNHEY, CDR2 SMNVEV (reference sequence). DNA for the CDR3: TGTGCCAGCAGTGGGACAGGGGGCGCCGGCTTTCACAATGAGCAGTTCTTC. Translated, it gives CASSGTGGAGFHNEQFF.

The J gene is TRBJ2-1, the V gene TRBV7-9, with D unresolved. The V gene lost 5 bases and the J gene lost 5 bases, with 7 bases spanning the gap. This CDR3 contains 12 residues. The V gene's germline CDR1 is SEHNR and CDR2 FQNEAQ (reference sequence). The CDR3 here is CASSPENNEQFF. The CDR3 DNA reads TGTGCCAGCAGCCCAGAAAACAATGAGCAGTTCTTC.

V is TRBV24-1 and J is TRBJ2-1; tentative D call: TRBD2 (6 bases). V lost 1 base and J 6 bases, leaving 9 bases between the germline ends. CDR1 KGHDR and CDR2 SFDVKD come from the germline V gene. The length of the CDR3 is 14 residues. CDR3: CATSDFAGSNEQFF. The DNA for the CDR3 is TGTGCCACCAGTGATTTTGCGGGGTCCAATGAGCAGTTCTTC.

The chain has TRBV3-1 (or the pseudogene TRBV3-2) and TRBJ1-1, with 7 bases identical to TRBD1. This CDR3 has 14 amino acids. The J segment lost 5 bases and the V segment lost 3 bases, leaving 6 bases of the junction unmatched. CDR1 is LGHDT, CDR2 YNNKEL, per germline (reference sequence). The CDR3 DNA is TGTGCCAGCAGCCAGAGGGGGCAAAGGACTGAAGCTTTCTTT. Translation gives CASSQRGQRTEAFF.

This clone has a handful of counts. The J gene is TRBJ2-1, the V gene TRBV19, with D perhaps TRBD2 (7 bases). The germline gives CDR1 LNHDA, CDR2 SQIVND (reference sequence). V lost 4 bases, J lost 9 bases, and 19 bases lay in between. The CDR3 totals 15 residues. CDR3 nucleotides: TGTGCCAGTAGTACACGGGGGGCGGGATTGAGTGAGCAGTTCTTC. This gives the protein CASSTRGAGLSEQFF. Using reference TRBV19 and TRBJ2-1 for the parts outside the CDR3, the full variable domain is DGGITQSPKYLFRKEGQNVTLSCEQNLNHDAMYWYRQDPGQGLRLIYYSQIVNDFQKGDIAEGYSVSREKKESFPLTVTSAQKNPTAFYLCASSTRGAGLSEQFFGPGTRLTVL.

This chain uses TRBV12-3 or TRBV12-4 with TRBJ1-4, with D hard to call. This CDR3 region has 13 residues. Trimming left V 6 bases short and J 7 bases short, with 12 bases between. The CDR3 protein is CASSQSNGEKLFF. CDR3 in DNA: TGTGCCAGCAGCCAATCTAATGGTGAAAAACTGTTTTTT.

The chain couples TRBV6-5 to TRBJ1-5; the match to TRBD1 covers 8 bases. The junction had 8 bases not matched to a gene; V was cut back by 0 bases and J by 7 bases. Germline CDR1 and CDR2: MNHEY and SVGAGI. This CDR3 has 16 residues. CDR3 bases: TGTGCCAGCAGTTACTCGAACCAGGGGGCCGAACAGCCCCAGCATTTT. Translating gives CASSYSNQGAEQPQHF.

J is TRBJ2-1 and V is TRBV7-2; D remains ambiguous. The V gene's germline CDR1 is SGHTA and CDR2 FQGNSA. There are 14 residues in the CDR3. V was pared by 3 bases and J by 0 bases, with 6 bases between. The CDR3 loop reads CASSFRSSYNEQFF. The CDR3 nucleotides read TGTGCCAGCAGCTTTCGGAGCTCCTACAATGAGCAGTTCTTC.